The present T cell receptor beta chain was sequenced within a study of blood T cell repertoires in COVID-19 (dated by TCRdb to 2018 to 2020). Regarding the complete study: Samples covering the acute and convalescent phases of COVID-19 were provided by collaborators in the United States, Italy and Spain. The material from the prospective study consisted of cDNA or gDNA derived from T cells, B-cell-depleted T cells, or PBMCs. Subjects who had been exposed to COVID-19, were actively infected with it, or had recovered from it provided the deeply sampled blood TCRbeta repertoires that made up the dataset. The repertoires were released in a freely available public database meant as a resource for research on the immune response to SARS-CoV-2. Samples came from the ongoing ImmuneRACE study (first 160 participants) plus 1,254 subjects from 6 global collaborators. Sample metadata almost always included a de-identified subject ID, COVID-19 status, age in years and sex. Where available, HLA class I and class II types were taken from metadata supplied by the sample provider and were not determined by assay-based typing.

Collaborating institutions collected whole blood in K2EDTA tubes following their own protocols. For TCRbeta analysis, collaborator samples were shipped as frozen whole blood, as isolated PBMCs, or as DNA extracted from either sample type. The investigation overall reported the following: The quantity of clinical and demographic metadata differed by source and by participant and was supplied without curation.

TCRbeta CDR3 regions were amplified from genomic DNA using the immunoSEQ Assay, a bias-controlled multiplex PCR. In the source study's methods: The number of nucleated cells in each sample was estimated by amplification of reference gene primers within the assay. To quantify the absolute abundance of each unique TCRbeta CDR3 rearrangement, sequence reads were collapsed and filtered. For each sample, productive Simpson clonality was calculated as the square root of Simpson's diversity index over productive rearrangements. Imported from immuneACCESS, the table was reduced by TCRdb to in-frame sequences with V and J called. These copies leave out some clones; in studies compared against another copy, an unresolved V gene accounts for under half, and the cause of the remainder is not known. From that table come the V and J calls and clone size; the DNA was used to work out D and trimming. The sample profile shows about 88,000 clones; around 87% of them were found once. The ten largest clones take up over 12% of the sample.

As encoded in the germline V gene, CDR1 is SGHDN while CDR2 is FVKESK. Including cysteine and phenylalanine, the CDR3 has 12 amino acids. The entry retains the CDR3 DNA only, 36 bases that are in frame from base 1. V and J lose 2 bases and 12 bases, and a span of 8 bases separates them. Of note for this clone: Its antigen is unknown. No base qualities exist here, and no much larger clone lies one base off it.

The sequenced sample consisted of peripheral blood. The chain couples TRBV14 to TRBJ1-6; TRBD1 is a possible D gene, resting on 6 matching bases. This receptor was taken from a male donor with acute or convalescent COVID-19. The DNA reads as follows: TGTGCCAGCAGCCAAAGGGGGGGACCCCTCCACTTT. This sequence encodes CASSQRGGPLHF.